The entry below gives a single T cell receptor beta chain sequence along with its context. Its antigen is unknown. This was a deep-level run. Unsorted PBMC DNA went through sequencing on ten immunoSEQ deep assay plates. Source study methods: ImmunoSEQ output lacked quality scores and full-length reads, limiting matched filtering. Profiling relied on immunoSEQ multiplex PCR, and the TCRdb table lists in-frame clones only, not all of them. Clone size and the V and J calls come from that table; the DNA yielded D and trimming. This sample yields fewer than 550,000 clones, of which about 80% are seen a single time; around 13% belongs to the top ten. These data originate in a study of shared clonotypes between healthy human individuals. Study observations and caveats: The genetic and exposure-history diversity represented was limited by few donors.

Per the germline V gene, CDR1 is SGDLS and CDR2 is YYNGEE. This CDR3 spans 15 amino acids. The V end was cut by 4 bases, the J end by 3 bases, with 16 bases between. The chain carries TRBV9 and TRBJ1-2, with no clear D. Sequencing was carried out using PBMCs. The source of this sequence is a woman between 40 and 50 years old in good health. Some clones in this sample may be carry-over from other donors' samples. CDR3 DNA: TGTGCCAGCAGCCTGACCGTTGGGCAGGACTATGGCTACACCTTC. This gives the protein CASSLTVGQDYGYTF. Drawing the rest from reference TRBV9 and TRBJ1-2, the complete variable domain is DSGVTQTPKHLITATGQRVTLRCSPRSGDLSVYWYQQSLDQGLQFLIQYYNGEERAKGNILERFSAQQFPDLHSELNLSSLELGDSALYFCASSLTVGQDYGYTFGSGTRLTVV.